The 8 T cell receptor beta chains reported below all come from one sample, sequenced in a study of control samples from healthy donors and cancer patients. Some clones are missing from TCRdb's copy, which holds only in-frame ones; the method was immunoSEQ multiplex PCR. Of some 74,000 clones in the sample, approximately 83% were seen once. Sequenced: blood. All receptors come from a man aged 55 to 69 in good health.

On this clone: Different DNA sequences within this sample yield the same CDR3. The DNA of the CDR3 is TGTGCCAGCAGCTTAGGGACGAATAATTCACCCCTCCACTTT. It is translated as CASSLGTNNSPLHF. This sequence joins TRBV7-9 and TRBJ1-6; D remains unclear. The V end was cut by 1 base, the J end by 5 bases, with 6 bases between. This CDR3 region has 14 residues. Germline V CDR1 and CDR2: SEHNR, FQNEAQ (reference sequence).

This chain connects TRBV5-1 to TRBJ1-4, with a weak D call TRBD1 (5 bases). The V gene lost 4 bases and the J gene lost 2 bases, with 12 bases spanning the gap. Germline V CDR1 and CDR2: SGHRS, YFSETQ. This CDR3 contains 15 residues. The chain's CDR3 is CASSPGGSTNEKLFF. For the CDR3, the DNA is TGCGCCAGCAGCCCCGGGGGTTCGACTAATGAAAAACTGTTTTTT.

This rearrangement joins TRBV3-1 (or the pseudogene TRBV3-2) to TRBJ2-5, with 12 bases matching TRBD1. The J segment lost 14 bases and the V segment lost 3 bases, leaving 4 bases of the junction unmatched. This CDR3 has 12 amino acids. Germline V CDR1 and CDR2: LGHDT, YNNKEL (reference sequence). The chain's CDR3 is CASSQAGQGAYF. The CDR3 DNA reads TGTGCCAGCAGCCAGGCGGGACAGGGGGCCTACTTC.

The chain couples TRBV28 to TRBJ2-5; 9 nucleotides line up with TRBD2. The CDR3 spans 16 residues. CDR1 is MDHEN, CDR2 SYDVKM, per germline. The junction had 11 bases not matched to a gene; V was cut back by 5 bases and J by 4 bases. The CDR3 DNA sequence: TGTGCCAGCAGTCCCGATAGCGGGAGTGGGAGAGAGACCCAGTACTTC. It specifies CASSPDSGSGRETQYF.

The chain recombines TRBV7-6 with TRBJ2-7, with 9 nucleotides matching TRBD2. Losses at the gene ends were 1 base for V and 7 bases for J; bases not matched to a gene: 8. Looked up from germline, CDR1 is SGHVS and CDR2 is FNYEAQ. The CDR3 loop spans 15 amino acids. The CDR3 DNA sequence: TGTGCCAGCAGCTTAGTATCTAGCGGGATGGGGGAGCAGTACTTC. Encoded protein: CASSLVSSGMGEQYF.

This clone was seen a handful of times. The CDR3, as DNA: TGTGCCAGCAGCCAAGACTTACTAGCGGAGAGCTCCTACGAGCAGTACTTC. It encodes CASSQDLLAESSYEQYF. The rearrangement joins TRBV4-2 to TRBJ2-7; 8 bases are a match to TRBD2. The CDR3 is 17 residues long. From germline, CDR1 is LGHNA and CDR2 YNFKEQ. With V trimmed by 0 bases and J by 0 bases, 7 bases remained unmatched.

This clone has a handful of counts. This chain links TRBV4-2 with TRBJ2-7, with TRBD2 identical over 13 bases. V was clipped by 1 base and J by 3 bases; unmatched bases: 3. In germline, CDR1 is LGHNA, CDR2 YNFKEQ. This CDR3 has 16 amino acids. This chain's CDR3 is CASSQAGTSGIYEQYF. In DNA, the CDR3 is TGTGCCAGCAGCCAAGCCGGGACTAGCGGGATCTACGAGCAGTACTTC.

V usage is TRBV11-2 and J usage is TRBJ2-2; 7 bases align to TRBD2. V dropped 4 bases and J dropped 3; count of bases not matched to a gene: 5. This CDR3 has 15 residues. The V gene's germline CDR1 is SGHAT and CDR2 FQNNGV. CDR3 nucleotides: TGTGCCAGCAGCTGGGGGGGACTTGACACCGGGGAGCTGTTTTTT. Encoded protein: CASSWGGLDTGELFF.